The next 29 T cell receptor beta chains were all read from a single sample in a study of cytomegalovirus exposure and HLA in healthy donors. Primers: 60 Vbeta forward and 13 Jbeta reverse. The data were produced by immunoSEQ multiplex PCR, yet TCRdb's version contains in-frame clones alone and is incomplete. The sample lists around 200,000 clones; around two thirds were seen once. Sequencing was done on a sample of PBMCs. These receptors all stem from a man aged 35-49 years in good health and CMV-seronegative.

The chain is built from TRBV28 and TRBJ1-1; no definite D call. V dropped 7 bases and J dropped 0 bases, with 15 bases sitting between them. The CDR3 consists of 15 residues. The germline V gene encodes CDR1 MDHEN and CDR2 SYDVKM. DNA of the CDR3: TGTGCCAGCACCATCGGAGGGTTTGTGAACACTGAAGCTTTCTTT. This translates into CASTIGGFVNTEAFF.

The J gene is TRBJ1-5, the V gene TRBV5-6, with 8 bases lining up with TRBD1. Losses at the gene ends were 4 bases for V and 7 bases for J; bases not matched to a gene: 4. The CDR3 covers 13 residues. Germline CDR1 reads SGHDT; CDR2 reads YYEEEE. The CDR3 DNA reads as TGTGCCAGCAGCGCCGACAGGGGACAGCCCCAGCATTTT. Protein: CASSADRGQPQHF.

A few counts support this clone. The rearrangement joins TRBV30 to TRBJ1-5; 11 bases fit TRBD1. V lost 3 bases and J lost 5; bases outside the gene matches: 3. Germline assignment: CDR1 GTSNPN and CDR2 SVGIG (reference sequence). The CDR3 runs 14 residues. The CDR3 nucleotides are TGTGCCTGGAGACGGACAGGGGGCCATCAGCCCCAGCATTTT. It encodes CAWRRTGGHQPQHF.

This clone was seen only a few times. The V and J genes are TRBV20-1 and TRBJ1-2, with D unresolved. V lost 6 bases and J 4 bases, leaving 9 bases between the germline ends. Germline CDR1 DFQATT, CDR2 SNEGSKA (reference sequence). This CDR3 has 11 amino acids. In DNA, the CDR3 is TGCAGTGCGGCAGATCCCTATGGCTACACCTTC. Protein sequence: CSAADPYGYTF.

The CDR3 nucleotides are TGTGCCAGCAGCTTCGCGGGTCCTTCCTTTAATCAGCCCCAGCATTTT. It encodes CASSFAGPSFNQPQHF. The J gene is TRBJ1-5, the V gene TRBV5-6; D is uncertain. Looked up from germline, CDR1 is SGHDT and CDR2 is YYEEEE. The length of the CDR3 is 16 residues. The germline V and J ends were trimmed by 2 bases and 4 bases, with 16 bases remaining between them.

J is TRBJ2-3 and V is TRBV19, with 7 nucleotides matching TRBD2. Germline CDR1 LNHDA, CDR2 SQIVND (reference sequence). CDR3 length: 15 residues. The J segment lost 4 bases and the V segment lost 1 base, leaving 5 bases of the junction unmatched. The CDR3 is CASSIVGGEADTQYF. Written as DNA, the CDR3 is TGTGCCAGTAGTATAGTTGGGGGGGAGGCAGATACGCAGTATTTT.

The chain uses TRBV18 and TRBJ2-5, with 11 bases lining up with TRBD2. CDR3 length: 16 amino acids. In germline, CDR1 is KGHSH, CDR2 LQKENI. V shed 5 bases, J shed 4 bases, and the junction held 9 bases outside the gene matches. The CDR3: CASSGLAGTSGETQYF. The CDR3 bases are TGTGCCAGCTCAGGACTAGCGGGTACTTCGGGAGAGACCCAGTACTTC.

This chain links TRBV14 with TRBJ2-2, with 12 bases fitting TRBD2. This CDR3 is built from 17 residues. The V gene end was trimmed by 3 bases and the J gene end by 5 bases; junction bases not matched to a gene: 7. Germline-derived CDR1 and CDR2 are SGHDN and FVKESK. This CDR3 reads CASSHPWGTSGTGELFF. In DNA form, the CDR3 reads TGTGCCAGCAGCCACCCATGGGGGACTAGCGGGACCGGGGAGCTGTTTTTT.

There are a few counts of this clone. This rearrangement joins TRBV5-1 to TRBJ2-6, with D possibly matching TRBD2 (6 bases). Trimming stripped 1 base from V and 4 bases from J, with 12 bases between. Per germline, CDR1 SGHRS and CDR2 YFSETQ. This CDR3 is built from 16 residues. This CDR3 reads CASSLQGAGGANVLTF. The CDR3 DNA is TGCGCCAGCAGCTTGCAGGGCGCGGGGGGGGCCAACGTCCTGACTTTC.

The chain couples TRBV30 to TRBJ2-7, with a weak D call TRBD2 (7 bases). The CDR3 is made up of 14 amino acids. Germline CDR1 is GTSNPN and CDR2 is SVGIG (reference sequence). The V gene lost 1 base and the J gene lost 4 bases, with 14 bases spanning the gap. The CDR3 sequence is CAWSGGLADYEQYF. CDR3 nucleotides: TGTGCCTGGAGTGGGGGGCTAGCGGATTACGAGCAGTACTTC.

The V call is TRBV7-2, the J call TRBJ2-5; a possible D gene is TRBD1 (5 bases). Looked up from germline, CDR1 is SGHTA and CDR2 is FQGNSA. The CDR3 is 16 residues long. With 2 bases removed from V and 1 base from J, the gap between germline ends came to 14 bases. CDR3 in DNA: TGTGCCAGCAGCTTACCTGGGGCCGAACTCCAAGAGACCCAGTACTTC. Protein product: CASSLPGAELQETQYF.

Concerning this clone itself: Other DNA sequences in the sample encode the same CDR3. This chain links TRBV18 with TRBJ1-2; 8 bases line up with TRBD1. The CDR3 spans 12 residues. Germline V CDR1 and CDR2: KGHSH, LQKENI. J was trimmed by 8 bases and V by 2 bases; bases with no gene match: 1. CDR3 residues: CASSPDRGGYTF. The CDR3 DNA is TGTGCCAGCTCACCAGACAGGGGAGGCTACACCTTC.

This clone was detected only a few times. The chain has TRBV2 and TRBJ2-7; 9 nucleotides agree with TRBD1. Per germline, CDR1 SNHLY and CDR2 FYNNEI. V lost 8 bases and J lost 6; bases outside the gene matches: 8. The CDR3 loop spans 13 amino acids. The CDR3 region has the DNA TGTGCCAGCGGCCGGGACAGGGTCGGCGAGCAGTACTTC. Translating gives CASGRDRVGEQYF.

This clone is a singleton in its sample. The chain couples TRBV7-2 to TRBJ2-4; D may be TRBD1 (5 bases). V lost 3 bases and J 3 bases, leaving 9 bases between the germline ends. CDR1 is SGHTA, CDR2 FQGNSA, per germline. This CDR3 is 14 amino acids long. CDR3 DNA sequence: TGTGCCAGCAGCTTCAGGGTGGGCAAAAACATTCAGTACTTC. Translation gives CASSFRVGKNIQYF.

This chain links TRBV28 with TRBJ2-5; 7 bases match TRBD2. Trimming took 1 base from V and 2 from J; bases not matched to a gene: 13. The CDR3 is made up of 18 amino acids. Germline CDR1 MDHEN, CDR2 SYDVKM. CDR3 amino acids: CASSLLRRASGLQETQYF. In DNA form, the CDR3 reads TGTGCCAGCAGTTTATTGCGTCGGGCTAGCGGATTACAAGAGACCCAGTACTTC. The variable domain in full, completed from reference TRBV28 and TRBJ2-5, reads DVKVTQSSRYLVKRTGEKVFLECVQDMDHENMFWYRQDPGLGLRLIYFSYDVKMKEKGDIPEGYSVSREKKERFSLILESASTNQTSMYLCASSLLRRASGLQETQYFGPGTRLLVL.

In this sample, this clone turned up a few times. The chain couples TRBV14 to TRBJ2-2, with 9 bases fitting TRBD1. V lost 3 bases and J lost 1; bases outside the gene matches: 0. Germline V gene lookup returns CDR1 SGHDN and CDR2 FVKESK. This CDR3 contains 15 residues. The CDR3 protein is CASSQGQGNTGELFF. DNA of the CDR3: TGTGCCAGCAGCCAGGGACAGGGGAACACCGGGGAGCTGTTTTTT.

A word on this clone: At one boundary the junction diverges from the germline segment, which might be a read error. The gene calls are TRBV7-8 and TRBJ2-2, with 11 nucleotides matching TRBD2. Germline loops: CDR1 SGHVS, CDR2 FQNEAQ. The CDR3 sequence is 15 residues long. The CDR3 DNA reads TGTGCCAGCAGCGTAGCGGGAGGGGGCACCGGGGAGCTGTTTTTT. Its protein product is CASSVAGGGTGELFF.

The rearrangement links TRBV5-1 to TRBJ2-5, with TRBD1 matching 7 bases. CDR1 SGHRS and CDR2 YFSETQ come from the germline V gene. Trimming removed 4 bases from V and 2 bases from J; junction bases left unmatched: 14. The length of the CDR3 is 17 residues. This chain's CDR3 is CASSPNPSGTAQETQYF. CDR3 sequence (DNA): TGCGCCAGCAGCCCCAACCCTTCCGGGACAGCACAAGAGACCCAGTACTTC.

The chain is built from TRBV27 and TRBJ2-7; the match to TRBD2 covers 9 bases. V was pared by 5 bases and J by 5 bases, with 7 bases of the junction left unmatched. CDR3 length: 14 amino acids. Germline CDR1 reads MNHEY; CDR2 reads SMNVEV (reference sequence). The CDR3: CASSPRVAGDEQYF. In DNA form, the CDR3 reads TGTGCCAGCAGTCCCCGGGTAGCGGGAGACGAGCAGTACTTC.

This clone was found a few times. This rearrangement joins TRBV19 to TRBJ2-3; 8 bases match TRBD1. The CDR3 is 15 amino acids. The germline CDR1 and CDR2 sequences are LNHDA and SQIVND (reference sequence). The J segment lost 3 bases and the V segment lost 2 bases, leaving 4 bases of the junction unmatched. CDR3 sequence (DNA): TGTGCCAGTAGTATAACAGGGGGTAAAACAGATACGCAGTATTTT. As protein: CASSITGGKTDTQYF.

DNA of the CDR3: TGTGCCAGCAGCTTGGGAGGGGGGGGATCCTACAATGAGCAGTTCTTC. Translation gives CASSLGGGGSYNEQFF. V and J are TRBV5-4 and TRBJ2-1; D is perhaps TRBD2 (7 bases). CDR1 and CDR2 from the germline V gene are SGHNT and YYREEE (reference sequence). There are 16 residues in the CDR3. Trimming left V 0 bases short and J 1 base short, with 11 bases between. Filled out from reference TRBV5-4 and TRBJ2-1, the complete variable domain reads ETGVTQSPTHLIKTRGQQVTLRCSSQSGHNTVSWYQQALGQGPQFIFQYYREEENGRGNFPPRFSGLQFPNYSSELNVNALELDDSALYLCASSLGGGGSYNEQFFGPGTRLTVL.

This clone occurred once. In DNA form, the CDR3 reads TGTGCCAGTAGTCCTCAGGGGGGAAAGGGATGGTACGAGCAGTACTTC. Translating gives CASSPQGGKGWYEQYF. The chain employs TRBV19 and TRBJ2-7, with a tentative D call TRBD1 (7 bases). The CDR3 runs 16 residues. Trimming took 5 bases from V and 4 from J, leaving 21 bases between them. Germline V lookup: CDR1 LNHDA, CDR2 SQIVND (reference sequence).

In DNA, the CDR3 is TGTGCCAGTAGTAGTCAGGGAATTGCCTACGGCTACACCTTC. Its protein product is CASSSQGIAYGYTF. This chain connects TRBV19 to TRBJ1-2; D might be TRBD1 (5 bases). CDR3 length: 14 residues. V lost 4 bases and J 8 bases, leaving 17 bases between the germline ends. CDR1 and CDR2 from the germline V gene are LNHDA and SQIVND (reference sequence).

The J gene is TRBJ2-3, the V gene TRBV27; D might be TRBD2 (5 bases). V was shortened by 1 base and J by 4 bases, with 12 bases between the two germline ends. Germline-derived CDR1 and CDR2 are MNHEY and SMNVEV (reference sequence). This CDR3 is built from 15 residues. The CDR3 DNA is TGTGCCAGCAGTTTATTAGCGAGTGGAGCAGATACGCAGTATTTT. Protein: CASSLLASGADTQYF.

The rearrangement links TRBV7-8 to TRBJ1-1, with TRBD1 as a possible D gene (6 bases). CDR1 and CDR2 (germline): SGHVS, FQNEAQ. The CDR3 runs 13 residues. Deletions cut 5 bases from V and 5 bases from J, with 12 bases between. The CDR3 coding sequence is TGTGCCAGCAGCCGCACAGGGCTAACTGAAGCTTTCTTT. Amino acids: CASSRTGLTEAFF.

A few counts support this clone. This rearrangement joins TRBV28 to TRBJ1-1; 7 bases line up with TRBD1. The V segment lost 3 bases and the J segment 1 base; nucleotides outside the gene matches: 11. The CDR3 extends over 17 amino acids. Germline V lookup: CDR1 MDHEN, CDR2 SYDVKM. In nucleotides, the CDR3 is TGTGCCAGCAGTTTCCGCCAGGGGGGATTGAAGAACACTGAAGCTTTCTTT. Translated, it gives CASSFRQGGLKNTEAFF.

The chain combines TRBV15 with TRBJ2-3; perhaps TRBD2 as D (5 bases). Germline V gene lookup returns CDR1 LNHNV and CDR2 YYDKDF (reference sequence). V was cut by 8 bases and J by 0 bases, with 18 bases left in between. The CDR3 length is 16 residues. The CDR3 bases are TGTGCCACCTCTCGCCAGGACTCGCTTAGCACAGATACGCAGTATTTT. This translates into CATSRQDSLSTDTQYF.

The CDR3 reads CASSLQTGGEKLFF. CDR3 DNA: TGTGCCAGCAGTTTGCAAACAGGGGGTGAAAAACTGTTTTTT. This chain uses TRBV28 with TRBJ1-4; 8 bases are a match to TRBD1. This CDR3 comprises 14 residues. Losses at the gene ends were 3 bases for V and 7 bases for J; bases not matched to a gene: 4. The V gene's germline CDR1 is MDHEN and CDR2 SYDVKM.

The chain couples TRBV2 to TRBJ2-2; 8 positions match TRBD1. This CDR3 has 14 amino acids. Germline V lookup: CDR1 SNHLY, CDR2 FYNNEI. V lost 6 bases to trimming and J lost 4 bases; unmatched junction nucleotides: 4. CDR3 DNA sequence: TGTGCCAGCAGAACGGACAGGGCCACCGGGGAGCTGTTTTTT. This encodes CASRTDRATGELFF.